This TCR beta chain emerged from a study of identical twins. The V and J ends lost 0 bases and 6 bases respectively, with 15 bases between them. Germline CDR1 and CDR2: LGHNA and YSLEER. The CDR3 loop spans 15 amino acids. This clonotype appeared many times. Each CDR3 protein is one row after TCRdb ran MiXCR on the 5' RACE reads. This table holds a few hundred thousand distinct CDR3 sequences, 8.5% to 9.5% found once. These same data were also listed under a study on yellow fever vaccine responses in identical twins.

The rearrangement links TRBV4-3 to TRBJ2-7; weak D call: TRBD2 (7 bases). This clonotype originated in a woman under 30 in good health. The sequenced material came from CD8+ T cells sorted from blood. CDR3 sequence (DNA): TGCGCCAGCAGCCAAGATTCGGGGGGCGCATCCGAGCAGTACTTC. It translates to CASSQDSGGASEQYF.